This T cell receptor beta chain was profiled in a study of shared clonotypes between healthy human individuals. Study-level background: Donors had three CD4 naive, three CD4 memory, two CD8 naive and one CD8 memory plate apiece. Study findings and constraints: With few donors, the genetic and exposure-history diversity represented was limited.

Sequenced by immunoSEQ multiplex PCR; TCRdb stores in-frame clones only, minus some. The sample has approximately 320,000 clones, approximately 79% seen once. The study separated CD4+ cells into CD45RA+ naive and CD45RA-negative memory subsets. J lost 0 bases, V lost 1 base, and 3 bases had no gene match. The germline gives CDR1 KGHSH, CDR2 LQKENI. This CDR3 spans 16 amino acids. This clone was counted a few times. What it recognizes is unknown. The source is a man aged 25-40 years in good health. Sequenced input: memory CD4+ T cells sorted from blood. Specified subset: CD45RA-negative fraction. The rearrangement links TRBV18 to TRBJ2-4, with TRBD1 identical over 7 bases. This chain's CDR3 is CASSPRQGEAKNIQYF. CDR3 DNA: TGTGCCAGCTCACCACGACAGGGAGAAGCCAAAAACATTCAGTACTTC.